This TCR beta chain was profiled in a study of neurological immune-mediated disorders. The cDNA came from 5'RACE, which used 10-nucleotide random UMIs. A single record per CDR3 protein comes from TCRdb applying MiXCR to the 5' RACE reads. The data show tens of thousands of distinct CDR3 sequences, with 10% seen just once and under 2% held by the top ten. This clonotype has a count of ten or more. The CDR3 has 13 residues. Trimming cost V 0 bases and J 11 bases; bases outside gene matches: 5. The chain links TRBV12-3 or TRBV12-4 to TRBJ1-1; 8 nucleotides line up with TRBD1. The sample taken for sequencing was PBMCs. The receptor's source is a man aged 40-49 years in good health. In DNA form, the CDR3 reads TGTGCCAGCAGTTTAGCTCGGACAGGGAGGGCTTTCTTT. It encodes CASSLARTGRAFF.